One and the same sample provided the 26 T cell receptor beta chains below, sequenced in a study of T cell repertoires in cytomegalovirus infection (dated by TCRdb to about 2019). Instrument used: Illumina HiSeq 1500. TCRdb passed the public sequencing reads through fastp at Q25 and MiXCR, retaining productive beta sequences. For every CDR3 protein sequence, its rows merge into one entry that carries the most common genes and DNA. Present in this sample are approximately 100,000 distinct CDR3 sequences, about 22% of which were seen just once. In total, the top ten clones hold more than 35% of the sample. Sequenced material: CD8+ T cells from PBMCs. Every receptor here comes from a human donor in good health (CMV status not recorded). Some clones in this sample may be carry-over from other donors' samples.

In this sample, this clonotype turned up a few times. V is TRBV30 and J is TRBJ2-1, with TRBD2 matching over 10 bases. The V segment lost 0 bases and the J segment 8 bases; nucleotides outside the gene matches: 7. The length of the CDR3 is 15 residues. CDR1 is GTSNPN, CDR2 SVGIG, per germline (reference sequence). The CDR3 sequence: CAWSVVLAGEDEQFF. DNA of the CDR3: TGTGCCTGGAGTGTAGTGCTAGCGGGAGAGGATGAGCAGTTCTTC.

This chain connects TRBV7-1 to TRBJ2-1; TRBD2 agrees at 7 bases. TRBV7-1 is an open reading frame, and its role is uncertain. The J segment lost 3 bases and the V segment lost 5 bases, leaving 7 bases of the junction unmatched. This CDR3 comprises 15 residues. CDR3 sequence reads: CASSPPSGNYNEQFF. Written as DNA, the CDR3 is TGTGCCAGCAGCCCTCCCAGCGGGAACTACAATGAGCAGTTCTTC.

Only a few counts were recorded for this clonotype. CDR3 amino acids: CASRTGLFGYTF. The CDR3 nucleotides are TGTGCCAGCAGAACAGGGTTATTTGGCTACACCTTC. The chain carries TRBV27 and TRBJ1-2, with TRBD1 as a possible D gene (6 bases). Per the germline V gene, CDR1 is MNHEY and CDR2 is SMNVEV (reference sequence). The V gene lost 6 bases and the J gene lost 7 bases, with 12 bases spanning the gap. This CDR3 is built from 12 residues.

The sample holds a few counts of this clonotype. The CDR3 protein is CASCDGTGNNQPQHF. The CDR3 bases are TGTGCCAGTTGCGACGGGACAGGGAACAATCAGCCCCAGCATTTT. This chain connects TRBV19 to TRBJ1-5; 9 nucleotides align to TRBD1. V lost 8 bases to trimming and J lost 3 bases; unmatched junction nucleotides: 8. In germline, CDR1 is LNHDA, CDR2 SQIVND (reference sequence). The CDR3 covers 15 residues.

This clonotype was seen repeatedly, ten times or more. This chain joins TRBV7-2 and TRBJ2-5; D is uncertain. Between the trimmed V and J ends, which lost 0 bases and 2 bases, there was a span of 10 bases. This CDR3 contains 15 residues. Germline CDR1 and CDR2: SGHTA and FQGNSA. CDR3 loop: CASSLALGKQETQYF. The CDR3 region has the DNA TGTGCCAGCAGCTTAGCGCTCGGCAAACAAGAGACCCAGTACTTC.

This clonotype was detected only a few times. Here the CDR3 DNA reads TGTGCCAGCAGTTACGCGCCTCCCCCCAACCGTCGGGAGCAGTTCTTC. Its translation: CASSYAPPPNRREQFF. V usage is TRBV6-5 and J usage is TRBJ2-1; D unresolved. Looked up from germline, CDR1 is MNHEY and CDR2 is SVGAGI. V was trimmed by 2 bases and J by 10 bases, leaving 21 bases between them. The CDR3 extends over 16 amino acids.

The gene calls are TRBV5-1 and TRBJ1-2, with 8 nucleotides matching TRBD1. The CDR3 spans 14 residues. V lost 3 bases to trimming and J lost 5 bases; unmatched junction nucleotides: 6. CDR1 and CDR2 (germline): SGHRS, YFSETQ. The CDR3 spells CASSSEQGGYGYTF. The DNA of the CDR3 is TGCGCCAGCAGCTCGGAACAGGGGGGATATGGCTACACCTTC.

The chain recombines TRBV11-2 with TRBJ1-2; D is ambiguous. V was shortened by 1 base and J by 5 bases, with 14 bases between the two germline ends. CDR1 is SGHAT, CDR2 FQNNGV, per germline. The CDR3 totals 15 residues. This CDR3 is CASSLGLAKEYGYTF. The CDR3, as DNA: TGTGCCAGCAGCTTAGGGTTAGCGAAGGAGTATGGCTACACCTTC.

The rearrangement joins TRBV7-8 to TRBJ2-7; 7 positions match TRBD1. Germline V gene lookup returns CDR1 SGHVS and CDR2 FQNEAQ. The junction had 6 bases not matched to a gene; V was cut back by 3 bases and J by 4 bases. The CDR3 consists of 14 residues. CDR3 in DNA: TGTGCCAGCAGCTTTGACAGGGCCCCATACGAGCAGTACTTC. It is translated as CASSFDRAPYEQYF.

The chain has TRBV7-3 and TRBJ1-4, with 9 bases lining up with TRBD1. Germline trimming cut 6 bases from V and 8 bases from J; bases unmatched to any gene: 7. Germline V gene data show CDR1 as SGHTA and CDR2 as FQGTGA. There are 14 residues in the CDR3. The CDR3 protein is CASSLDRGMEKLFF. As DNA, the CDR3 is TGTGCCAGCAGTCTTGACAGGGGGATGGAAAAACTGTTTTTT.

This clonotype was found a few times. J is TRBJ2-7 and V is TRBV5-1; D unclear. The V and J ends lost 3 bases and 0 bases respectively, with 13 bases between them. CDR1 and CDR2 (germline): SGHRS, YFSETQ. The length of the CDR3 is 15 residues. The CDR3 loop reads CASSSYLKSSYEQYF. The CDR3 DNA reads as TGCGCCAGCAGCTCGTACCTCAAGAGCTCCTACGAGCAGTACTTC.

This clonotype was seen a few times. V gene TRBV4-3 combines with J gene TRBJ2-1; 13 bases align to TRBD2. The CDR3 is made up of 19 amino acids. The J segment lost 9 bases and the V segment lost 0 bases, leaving 14 bases of the junction unmatched. Germline CDR1 LGHNA, CDR2 YSLEER. DNA of the CDR3: TGCGCCAGCAGCCAAGACCCCCTGACTAGCGGGGGGCATGAGGGTGAGCAGTTCTTC. This sequence encodes CASSQDPLTSGGHEGEQFF.

The sample holds many counts of this clonotype. The V gene is TRBV19, the J gene TRBJ2-1; D might be TRBD2 (6 bases). Per germline, CDR1 LNHDA and CDR2 SQIVND (reference sequence). CDR3 length equals 13 residues. Between the trimmed V and J ends, which lost 6 bases and 5 bases, there was a span of 11 bases. The CDR3 coding sequence is TGTGCCAGTAGCCTGGGCGGGGACAATGAGCAGTTCTTC. It encodes CASSLGGDNEQFF.

The chain employs TRBV6-1 and TRBJ2-1, with D unclear. Trimming stripped 4 bases from V and 2 bases from J, with 9 bases between. The CDR3 is made up of 14 amino acids. In germline, CDR1 is MNHNS, CDR2 SASEGT. CDR3 region: CASSGAGTYNEQFF. The CDR3 DNA follows: TGTGCCAGCAGTGGGGCTGGAACCTACAATGAGCAGTTCTTC.

The chain uses TRBV6-2 or TRBV6-3 and TRBJ1-2; 7 bases map to TRBD1. The trim removed 4 bases at V and 8 bases at J, leaving 10 bases unmatched. CDR3 length: 14 residues. CDR1 is MNHEY, CDR2 SVGEGT, per germline. The CDR3 region is CASSSDRTEKGYTF. The CDR3 DNA sequence: TGTGCCAGCAGTTCGGACAGGACCGAAAAAGGCTACACCTTC.

This clonotype came up a few times. The CDR3 spells CASSWDVASNTEAFF. The CDR3, as DNA: TGTGCCAGTAGTTGGGACGTCGCGAGTAACACTGAAGCTTTCTTT. V and J are TRBV19 and TRBJ1-1, with a tentative D call TRBD1 (5 bases). Trimming took 5 bases from V and 2 from J, leaving 15 bases between them. Germline V gives CDR1 LNHDA, CDR2 SQIVND (reference sequence). The CDR3 sequence is 15 residues long. The whole variable domain, remainder taken from reference TRBV19 and TRBJ1-1, is DGGITQSPKYLFRKEGQNVTLSCEQNLNHDAMYWYRQDPGQGLRLIYYSQIVNDFQKGDIAEGYSVSREKKESFPLTVTSAQKNPTAFYLCASSWDVASNTEAFFGQGTRLTVV.

V usage is TRBV28 and J usage is TRBJ2-7; TRBD1 matches at 7 bases. Germline CDR1 reads MDHEN; CDR2 reads SYDVKM. V shed 3 bases, J shed 4 bases, and the junction held 12 bases outside the gene matches. The CDR3 runs to 16 residues. As DNA, the CDR3 is TGTGCCAGCAGTTTCCGGGACATGGGCAGGGGGTACGAGCAGTACTTC. Protein: CASSFRDMGRGYEQYF. The complete variable domain, with remaining parts taken from reference TRBV28 and TRBJ2-7, reads DVKVTQSSRYLVKRTGEKVFLECVQDMDHENMFWYRQDPGLGLRLIYFSYDVKMKEKGDIPEGYSVSREKKERFSLILESASTNQTSMYLCASSFRDMGRGYEQYFGPGTRLTVT.

This sequence joins TRBV5-6 and TRBJ2-7, with TRBD1 identical over 7 bases. The CDR3 is 14 amino acids. J was trimmed by 1 base and V by 4 bases; bases with no gene match: 5. Germline CDR1 and CDR2: SGHDT and YYEEEE. The CDR3 DNA sequence: TGTGCCAGCAGCATACCGGGACAGTCCTACGAGCAGTACTTC. This gives the protein CASSIPGQSYEQYF.

This clonotype showed up many times. The chain carries TRBV19 and TRBJ1-3; 9 bases are a match to TRBD1. The CDR3 covers 14 residues. Germline V lookup: CDR1 LNHDA, CDR2 SQIVND (reference sequence). V gave up 5 bases and J gave up 8 bases; unmatched junction bases: 7. The CDR3 DNA reads as TGTGCCAGTAGTCGGGACAGGGCTTTATACACCATATATTTT. Protein sequence: CASSRDRALYTIYF. Together with reference TRBV19 and TRBJ1-3, the CDR3 gives the full variable domain: DGGITQSPKYLFRKEGQNVTLSCEQNLNHDAMYWYRQDPGQGLRLIYYSQIVNDFQKGDIAEGYSVSREKKESFPLTVTSAQKNPTAFYLCASSRDRALYTIYFGEGSWLTVV.

There are many counts of this clonotype. The rearrangement joins TRBV15 to TRBJ2-1; 9 bases map to TRBD1. This CDR3 contains 13 residues. Germline V gene lookup returns CDR1 LNHNV and CDR2 YYDKDF (reference sequence). Unmatched junction bases numbered 0, after V lost 3 bases and J lost 6 bases. CDR3 DNA: TGTGCCACCAGCAGGGGACAGGGCAATGAGCAGTTCTTC. Translation: CATSRGQGNEQFF.

In its sample, this clonotype was seen many times. The chain joins TRBV7-2 to TRBJ1-5; D ambiguous. Germline values: CDR1 SGHTA, CDR2 FQGNSA. The CDR3 extends over 15 amino acids. V was pared by 5 bases and J by 3 bases, with 14 bases between. CDR3 sequence: CASSATTGNNQPQHF. The CDR3 region has the DNA TGTGCCAGCAGCGCTACAACCGGGAACAATCAGCCCCAGCATTTT.

The table lists this clonotype with a few counts. The chain recombines TRBV20-1 with TRBJ2-7; 10 nucleotides line up with TRBD2. CDR1 is DFQATT and CDR2 is SNEGSKA in the germline V gene (reference sequence). The CDR3 runs 16 residues. Trimming cost V 6 bases and J 4 bases; bases outside gene matches: 15. CDR3 in DNA: TGCAGTGCACCGCGTTCTCTAGCGGGAGACCCTTACGAGCAGTACTTC. Protein sequence: CSAPRSLAGDPYEQYF.

Worth noting for this clonotype: A much larger clone differs by one base, so this may be a read error. The gene calls are TRBV4-1 and TRBJ1-2; weak D call: TRBD1 (5 bases). This CDR3 is 13 amino acids long. The germline CDR1 and CDR2 sequences are MGHRA and YSYEKL. Trimming removed 4 bases from V and 5 bases from J, with 11 bases in between. The DNA for the CDR3 is TGCGCCAGCAGCCCAGACAGCAGTTATGGCTACACCTTC. Translated: CASSPDSSYGYTF.

This clonotype was detected a few times. The chain is built from TRBV28 and TRBJ2-7; maybe TRBD1 (6 bases). The CDR3 extends over 17 amino acids. The V gene lost 4 bases and the J gene lost 2 bases, with 21 bases spanning the gap. Looked up from germline, CDR1 is MDHEN and CDR2 is SYDVKM. CDR3 sequence: CASSSRLTGYRPYEQYF. Here the CDR3 DNA reads TGTGCCAGCAGTTCCCGCCTAACAGGGTACCGGCCCTACGAGCAGTACTTC.

In its sample, this clonotype was seen once. A read error may explain this, as a much larger clone is one base away. The rearrangement uses TRBV7-2 and TRBJ2-5; 7 bases fit TRBD2. Losses at the gene ends were 4 bases for V and 9 bases for J; bases not matched to a gene: 17. The CDR3 is 16 residues long. CDR1 and CDR2 from the germline V gene are SGHTA and FQGNSA. In DNA form, the CDR3 reads TGTGCCAGCAGCTCTCCACTAGCGAGGTACCCTGGGGCCCAGTACTTC. It translates to CASSSPLARYPGAQYF. Supplemented by reference TRBV7-2 and TRBJ2-5, the full variable domain reads GAGVSQSPSNKVTEKGKDVELRCDPISGHTALYWYRQSLGQGLEFLIYFQGNSAPDKSGLPSDRFSAERTGGSVSTLTIQRTQQEDSAVYLCASSSPLARYPGAQYFGPGTRLLVL.

The table lists this clonotype with many counts. The genes are TRBV11-3 and TRBJ2-7; unclear D gene. V was trimmed by 0 bases and J by 1 base, leaving 4 bases between them. The CDR3 runs to 13 residues. The germline V gene has CDR1 SGHNT and CDR2 YENEEA. CDR3 in amino acids: CASSLDRSYEQYF. The CDR3 DNA is TGTGCCAGCAGCTTAGACAGATCCTACGAGCAGTACTTC. The full variable domain, with the rest looked up from reference TRBV11-3 and TRBJ2-7, is EAGVVQSPRYKIIEKKQPVAFWCNPISGHNTLYWYLQNLGQGPELLIRYENEEAVDDSQLPKDRFSAERLKGVDSTLKIQPAELGDSAVYLCASSLDRSYEQYFGPGTRLTVT.